Listed below are T cell receptor beta chains from one sample, sequenced in a study of blood T cell repertoires in COVID-19. Clones were read by immunoSEQ multiplex PCR, and TCRdb kept only the in-frame ones, dropping some. Here the sample spans roughly 250,000 clones, 81% being singletons. Specimen: peripheral blood. The receptors were sampled from a woman aged 55-70 years with active or convalescent COVID-19. Both conserved end residues are part of each CDR3. The D gene is left open where the match is weak. Rows may omit the clone size; those that give it use once, few, many or a size class.

d_call clone_size j_call v_call cdr3_aa cdr3_nt
TRBD1 . TRBJ1-2 TRBV5-4 CASSLAGTGVYGYTF TGTGCCAGCAGCTTGGCCGGGACAGGGGTCTATGGCTACACCTTC
TRBD2 . TRBJ2-5 TRBV7-9 CAETSGVTETQYF TGTGCCGAGACTAGCGGGGTCACAGAGACCCAGTACTTC
. . TRBJ1-5 TRBV6-1 CASSEQGLGNQPQHF TGTGCCAGCAGTGAACAGGGCTTAGGCAATCAGCCCCAGCATTTT
. . TRBJ2-7 TRBV15 CATSRDPSYEQYF TGTGCCACCAGCAGAGATCCTTCTTACGAGCAGTACTTC
. . TRBJ1-1 TRBV13 CASSPWRHTEAFF TGTGCCAGTAGCCCGTGGAGACACACTGAAGCTTTCTTT
TRBD2 . TRBJ2-1 TRBV4-1 CASSPPPGLPEQFF TGCGCCAGCAGCCCCCCCCCGGGACTACCTGAGCAGTTCTTC
. . TRBJ1-1 TRBV6-5 CASSYGPRIGSGAFF TGTGCCAGCAGTTACGGTCCCCGTATCGGGAGCGGGGCTTTCTTT
TRBD2 . TRBJ2-5 TRBV5-1 CASSAPVRTSGGAGTQYF TGCGCCAGCAGCGCCCCCGTCCGGACTAGCGGGGGGGCCGGGACCCAGTACTTC
. . TRBJ2-6 TRBV5-8 CASSLVVASSGANVLTF TGTGCCAGCAGCTTGGTGGTAGCTAGCTCTGGGGCCAACGTCCTGACTTTC
TRBD1 . TRBJ1-1 TRBV11-3 CASSPGRGATEAFF TGTGCCAGCAGCCCTGGCAGGGGGGCAACTGAAGCTTTCTTT
TRBD2 once TRBJ2-7 TRBV5-4 CASSFLSGGVTYEQYF TGTGCCAGCAGCTTTTTAAGCGGGGGGGTAACCTACGAGCAGTACTTC
TRBD1 . TRBJ1-6 TRBV7-8 CASSLIWDSSYNSPLHF TGTGCCAGCAGCCTCATTTGGGACAGCTCCTATAATTCACCCCTCCACTTT
. . TRBJ1-4 TRBV9 CASSVAGSNEKLFF TGTGCCAGCAGCGTAGCGGGGAGTAATGAAAAACTGTTTTTT
. . TRBJ2-7 TRBV11-2 CASSFSSPSYEQYF TGTGCCAGCAGCTTCTCTAGCCCCTCCTACGAGCAGTACTTC
. . TRBJ1-6 TRBV10-3 CAINEADSFYSPLHF TGTGCCATCAATGAAGCGGACAGTTTTTATTCACCCCTCCACTTT
. . TRBJ2-5 TRBV7-9 CASSLGQKQETQYF TGTGCCAGCAGCTTGGGGCAGAAACAAGAGACCCAGTACTTC
TRBD1 . TRBJ1-6 TRBV30 CAWRRGLGNSPLHF TGTGCCTGGAGGAGGGGGCTCGGTAATTCACCCCTCCACTTT
TRBD1 . TRBJ1-6 TRBV9 CASSEGTGYNSPLHF TGTGCCAGCAGCGAGGGGACAGGCTATAATTCACCCCTCCACTTT
. . TRBJ1-5 TRBV7-2 CASSLAGSNQPQHF TGTGCCAGCAGCTTAGCCGGGAGCAATCAGCCCCAGCATTTT
. . TRBJ2-2 TRBV6-6 CASSYFSEPGELFF TGTGCCAGCAGTTACTTTTCCGAGCCCGGGGAGCTGTTTTTT
TRBD1 . TRBJ1-3 TRBV6-1 CASSEAGGDSFYSGNTIYF TGTGCCAGCAGTGAAGCAGGAGGGGACAGCTTCTACTCTGGAAACACCATATATTTT
. few TRBJ1-2 TRBV4-1 CASSLPVRGRNYGYTF TGCGCCAGCAGCCTCCCGGTCCGGGGTAGAAACTATGGCTACACCTTC